There are a few counts of the clone carrying this T cell receptor beta chain. The V gene's germline CDR1 is MNHEY and CDR2 SMNVEV (reference sequence). This CDR3 has 14 residues. Between the trimmed V and J ends, which lost 4 bases and 0 bases, there was a span of 8 bases. Each CDR3 protein gets one entry after TCRdb re-called the RT-PCR reads with MiXCR. The table records 550,000 to 750,000 distinct CDR3 sequences, approximately 15% of them present only once. The gene calls are TRBV27 and TRBJ2-3; unclear D gene. This TCR derives from a female donor in good health, serving as a healthy control. The sequenced sample consisted of memory CD4+ T cells from blood. CDR3 bases: TGTGCCAGCAGTTATGCAGGAAGCACAGATACGCAGTATTTT. It encodes CASSYAGSTDTQYF.